This T cell receptor beta chain derives from a study of T cell changes during pregnancy in multiple sclerosis. TCRdb keeps only in-frame clones here, not all; method: immunoSEQ multiplex PCR. The sample holds around 49,000 clones, just under 95% seen once. This clonotype originated in a female donor with multiple sclerosis, enrolled in a pregnancy study. Sequences were derived from CD8+ T cells from peripheral blood mononuclear cells, sampled in the first trimester of pregnancy.

CDR3 nucleotide sequence: TGTGCCAGTAGCCCGGGACAGATGAACACCGGGGAGCTGTTTTTT. This gives the protein CASSPGQMNTGELFF. The V and J genes are TRBV19 and TRBJ2-2; 7 bases line up with TRBD1. CDR1 is LNHDA and CDR2 is SQIVND in the germline V gene (reference sequence). There are 15 residues in the CDR3. The J segment lost 1 base and the V segment lost 6 bases, leaving 5 bases of the junction unmatched.